This section outlines one TCR beta chain sequence together with its context. Its target is not known. The data were obtained in a study of cytomegalovirus exposure and HLA in healthy donors. The overall study: Drawn from HLA-typed donors, about 82 million unique TCRs were held in an early data release. Study results and caveats: As was reported, the HLA-A and HLA-B alleles of most subjects were accurately predicted from TCR beta sequences. Among TCR beta chains, those listed as cytomegalovirus-associated numbered 164. Rare TCR sequences predominated, though certain public TCRs were found in many donors.

Both 60 Vbeta primers and 13 Jbeta primers went into the PCR. Generated by immunoSEQ multiplex PCR, the TCRdb table keeps only in-frame clones and is missing some. The sample lists roughly 130,000 clones; around 9% were seen once. The sequenced sample consisted of PBMCs. The sequence was obtained from a man aged 35 to 55 in good health and CMV-seronegative.

DNA for the CDR3: TGTGCCAGCAGTTACCCGACAGGTCAGAGAGGTAATGAGCAGTTCTTC. The encoded protein is CASSYPTGQRGNEQFF. V usage is TRBV6-5 and J usage is TRBJ2-1; D perhaps matches TRBD1 (6 bases). V lost 2 bases and J lost 7, with 18 bases in between. Germline V gene sequence: CDR1 MNHEY, CDR2 SVGAGI. This CDR3 contains 16 residues.